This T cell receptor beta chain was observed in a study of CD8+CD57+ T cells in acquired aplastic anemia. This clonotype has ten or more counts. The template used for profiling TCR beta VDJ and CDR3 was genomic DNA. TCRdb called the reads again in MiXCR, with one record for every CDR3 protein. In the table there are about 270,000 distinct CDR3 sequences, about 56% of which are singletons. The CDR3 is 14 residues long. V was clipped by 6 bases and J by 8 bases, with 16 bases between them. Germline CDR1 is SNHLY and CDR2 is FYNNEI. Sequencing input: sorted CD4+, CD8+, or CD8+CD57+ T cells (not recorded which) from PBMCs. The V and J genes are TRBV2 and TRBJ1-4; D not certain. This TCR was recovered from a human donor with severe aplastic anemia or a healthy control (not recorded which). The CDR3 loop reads CASRTRAIEEKLFF. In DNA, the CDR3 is TGTGCCAGCAGAACCCGGGCCATAGAGGAAAAACTGTTTTTT.